The 14 T cell receptor beta chains presented below share a single source sample, sequenced in a study of blood T cell repertoires in COVID-19. Sequencing used immunoSEQ multiplex PCR; TCRdb keeps in-frame clones, though not all of them. The sample includes about 120,000 clones, 75% to 85% of them seen just once. The sequenced sample was peripheral blood. The receptors derive from a woman aged 60 to 75 with acute or convalescent COVID-19.

The chain links TRBV14 to TRBJ1-3; D is perhaps TRBD1 (5 bases). The CDR3 has 14 amino acids. Per the germline V gene, CDR1 is SGHDN and CDR2 is FVKESK. Deletions cut 2 bases from V and 7 bases from J, with 12 bases between. The CDR3 nucleotides read TGTGCCAGCAGCCAATATCCGGGGGTGAACACCATATATTTT. Encoded protein: CASSQYPGVNTIYF.

The chain recombines TRBV5-6 with TRBJ1-5; D unresolved. CDR1 is SGHDT and CDR2 is YYEEEE in the germline V gene. This CDR3 has 14 residues. The ends were cut back, 4 bases at V and 3 bases at J, with 11 bases in the middle. This chain's CDR3 is CASSLGSANQPQHF. CDR3 nucleotides: TGTGCCAGCAGCCTGGGCAGCGCCAATCAGCCCCAGCATTTT. The full variable domain, in which reference TRBV5-6 and TRBJ1-5 provide the parts outside the CDR3, is DAGVTQSPTHLIKTRGQQVTLRCSPKSGHDTVSWYQQALGQGPQFIFQYYEEEERQRGNFPDRFSGHQFPNYSSELNVNALLLGDSALYLCASSLGSANQPQHFGDGTRLSIL.

The V call is TRBV5-1, the J call TRBJ1-3, with 7 bases aligning to TRBD1. The V segment lost 4 bases and the J segment 5 bases; nucleotides outside the gene matches: 6. Germline V gives CDR1 SGHRS, CDR2 YFSETQ. The CDR3 sequence is 14 residues long. The CDR3 sequence: CASSPTGARNTIYF. CDR3 nucleotides: TGCGCCAGCAGCCCCACAGGGGCCCGAAACACCATATATTTT.

This clone was found a few times. V gene TRBV7-6 combines with J gene TRBJ2-1, with D perhaps TRBD1 (6 bases). V was shortened by 0 bases and J by 1 base, with 10 bases between the two germline ends. Germline V gene sequence: CDR1 SGHVS, CDR2 FNYEAQ. This CDR3 contains 16 residues. The CDR3 region is CASSLAQGLSYNEQFF. CDR3 coding DNA: TGTGCCAGCAGCTTAGCGCAGGGGCTTTCCTACAATGAGCAGTTCTTC.

The J gene is TRBJ1-3, the V gene TRBV21-1. TRBV21-1 is recorded as a pseudogene. The CDR3 spans 15 residues. The CDR3 sequence: CASSKGGRSGNTIYF. The CDR3 DNA is TGTGCCAGCAGCAAAGGGGGGAGGTCTGGAAACACCATATATTTT.

The chain's CDR3 is CASSLAGGQGGNEQFF. The CDR3 bases are TGCGCCAGCAGCTTGGCCGGGGGACAGGGGGGCAATGAGCAGTTCTTC. The chain is built from TRBV5-1 and TRBJ2-1; the match to TRBD1 covers 11 bases. From germline, CDR1 is SGHRS and CDR2 YFSETQ. V lost 0 bases and J lost 6; bases outside the gene matches: 5. The CDR3 is 16 residues long.

The J gene is TRBJ2-3, the V gene TRBV7-9; TRBD1 is a possible D gene (7 bases). Germline loops: CDR1 SEHNR, CDR2 FQNEAQ (reference sequence). This CDR3 has 13 amino acids. Trimming took off 5 bases at V and 5 bases at J, with 11 bases between the two ends. The CDR3 reads CASSPGGQDTQYF. DNA of the CDR3: TGTGCCAGCAGCCCAGGGGGGCAAGATACGCAGTATTTT.

This chain joins TRBV4-1 and TRBJ2-5; a possible D gene is TRBD2 (5 bases). The CDR3 totals 15 residues. Trimming cost V 2 bases and J 1 base, with 11 bases left between them. In germline, CDR1 is MGHRA, CDR2 YSYEKL. The CDR3 DNA sequence: TGCGCCAGCAGCCAACAAACGGCGGGCCAAGAGACCCAGTACTTC. It yields the protein CASSQQTAGQETQYF.

The chain joins TRBV6-6 to TRBJ1-4; D is undetermined. Trimming shortened V by 7 bases and J by 8 bases, and 11 bases separated the two germline ends. Germline loops: CDR1 MNHNY, CDR2 SVGAGI (reference sequence). The CDR3 extends over 12 amino acids. The chain's CDR3 is CASKTDSEKLFF. The CDR3 nucleotides are TGTGCCAGCAAGACGGACTCAGAAAAACTGTTTTTT.

The rearrangement uses TRBV12-3 or TRBV12-4 and TRBJ2-1; tentatively, D is TRBD2 (6 bases). V lost 5 bases, J lost 7 bases, and 12 bases lay in between. There are 13 residues in the CDR3. The CDR3 coding sequence is TGTGCCAGCAGTAGCGGGCCGGGGAATGAGCAGTTCTTC. It yields the protein CASSSGPGNEQFF.

The chain uses TRBV27 and TRBJ1-2; D is uncertain. Germline CDR1 MNHEY, CDR2 SMNVEV (reference sequence). Between the trimmed V and J ends, which lost 6 bases and 7 bases, there was a span of 18 bases. This CDR3 comprises 14 residues. CDR3 DNA: TGTGCCAGCAGCCCTCAAGGAGGACCGAGTGGCTACACCTTC. Its protein product is CASSPQGGPSGYTF.

This rearrangement joins TRBV24-1 to TRBJ1-5, with 8 bases matching TRBD1. CDR1 is KGHDR and CDR2 is SFDVKD in the germline V gene. The CDR3 runs to 17 residues. V shed 3 bases, J shed 4 bases, and the junction held 10 bases outside the gene matches. The CDR3 here is CATSDHSGQGFNQPQHF. Here the CDR3 DNA reads TGTGCCACCAGTGATCATTCTGGACAGGGTTTTAATCAGCCCCAGCATTTT.

The rearrangement joins TRBV6-2 or TRBV6-3 to TRBJ2-1, with D perhaps matching TRBD1 (6 bases). Germline CDR1 and CDR2: MNHEY and SVGEGT. V lost 4 bases to trimming and J lost 9 bases, with 16 bases between them. There are 14 residues in the CDR3. This CDR3 reads CASSLQGGFGEQFF. In DNA form, the CDR3 reads TGTGCCAGCAGTTTACAGGGTGGGTTTGGTGAGCAGTTCTTC.

The chain links TRBV4-1 to TRBJ1-1; 7 bases map to TRBD1. This CDR3 region has 14 residues. V gave up 1 base and J gave up 3 bases; unmatched junction bases: 2. Per the germline V gene, CDR1 is MGHRA and CDR2 is YSYEKL. The CDR3 here is CASSQGQGDTEAFF. In nucleotides, the CDR3 is TGCGCCAGCAGCCAAGGACAGGGAGACACTGAAGCTTTCTTT.